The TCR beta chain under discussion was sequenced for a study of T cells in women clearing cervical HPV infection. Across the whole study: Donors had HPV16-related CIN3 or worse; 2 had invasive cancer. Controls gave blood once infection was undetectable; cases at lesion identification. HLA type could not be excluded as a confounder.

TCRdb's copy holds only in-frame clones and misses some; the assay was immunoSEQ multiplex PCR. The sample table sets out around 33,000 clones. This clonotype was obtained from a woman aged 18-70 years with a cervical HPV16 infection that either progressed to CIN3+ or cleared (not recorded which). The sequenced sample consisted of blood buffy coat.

The CDR3 is CASRELTGGLDGYTF. CDR3 DNA, as far as it was read: TGTGCCAGCAGGGAGTTGACAGGGGGCTTGGATGGC. J is TRBJ1-2 and V is TRBV2, with 10 bases that match TRBD1. The read finishes 3 residues shy of the CDR3 end, and the germline J gene is used to complete it. CDR1 and CDR2 (germline): SNHLY, FYNNEI. The CDR3 consists of 15 residues. Trimming at V came to 6 bases and at J to 6 bases, leaving 10 bases not matched to a gene.